The 9 T cell receptor beta chains listed next were all sequenced from one sample in a study of cytomegalovirus exposure and HLA in healthy donors. Produced via immunoSEQ multiplex PCR; TCRdb's table is partial and in-frame only. The data contain about 160,000 clones, about four fifths of them singletons. Sequencing was performed on PBMCs. Source of these receptors: a man in his thirties or forties in good health and CMV-seropositive.

The chain is built from TRBV6-5 and TRBJ2-7, with D tentatively TRBD2 (5 bases). Between the trimmed V and J ends, which lost 8 bases and 0 bases, there was a span of 14 bases. CDR3 length: 14 residues. From germline, CDR1 is MNHEY and CDR2 SVGAGI. In nucleotides, the CDR3 is TGTGCCAGCGGGTCTCGAGGGAACTCCTACGAGCAGTACTTC. Its translation is CASGSRGNSYEQYF.

The table lists this clone with a few counts. The V call is TRBV7-2, the J call TRBJ2-2, with D unresolved. The CDR3 loop spans 13 amino acids. The V end was cut by 5 bases, the J end by 7 bases, with 11 bases between. Germline values: CDR1 SGHTA, CDR2 FQGNSA. The CDR3 sequence: CASSAIRSGELFF. The CDR3 bases are TGTGCCAGCAGCGCCATAAGGAGCGGGGAGCTGTTTTTT.

This sequence joins TRBV28 and TRBJ2-2; D is ambiguous. There are 16 residues in the CDR3. Germline V gene lookup returns CDR1 MDHEN and CDR2 SYDVKM. V lost 7 bases and J 0 bases, leaving 15 bases between the germline ends. CDR3 loop: CASIDLLYANTGELFF. The CDR3 DNA follows: TGTGCCAGCATCGACTTACTTTACGCGAACACCGGGGAGCTGTTTTTT.

This clone was found a few times. This chain uses TRBV11-3 with TRBJ2-7; 10 nucleotides line up with TRBD1. The CDR3 has 14 amino acids. V shed 1 base, J shed 6 bases, and the junction held 3 bases outside the gene matches. Looked up from germline, CDR1 is SGHNT and CDR2 is YENEEA. The CDR3 protein is CASSLGQGAVEQYF. The CDR3, as DNA: TGTGCCAGCAGCTTAGGACAGGGGGCTGTCGAGCAGTACTTC.

The rearrangement uses TRBV7-2 and TRBJ1-5; TRBD1 might be the D (6 bases). Germline V gene sequence: CDR1 SGHTA, CDR2 FQGNSA. Trimming pared 1 base from V and 2 bases from J, leaving 12 bases between. The CDR3 is 16 amino acids. The CDR3: CASSLERGGGNQPQHF. The DNA of the CDR3 is TGTGCCAGCAGCTTAGAAAGGGGGGGCGGCAATCAGCCCCAGCATTTT.

The chain combines TRBV6-5 with TRBJ2-7; D may be TRBD2 (6 bases). V gave up 2 bases and J gave up 0 bases, with 8 bases separating them. Germline CDR1 reads MNHEY; CDR2 reads SVGAGI. The CDR3 is 14 residues long. In DNA, the CDR3 is TGTGCCAGCAGTTACATCGGGAGCTCCTACGAGCAGTACTTC. Its protein product is CASSYIGSSYEQYF.

Only a few counts were recorded for this clone. The chain uses TRBV7-9 and TRBJ2-7; 11 nucleotides line up with TRBD1. After removal of 3 bases from V and 7 bases from J, the junction contained 8 bases not matched to a gene. This CDR3 has 15 amino acids. Germline values: CDR1 SEHNR, CDR2 FQNEAQ (reference sequence). The CDR3 is CASSFLGQGAREQYF. DNA of the CDR3: TGTGCCAGCAGCTTCCTTGGACAGGGGGCCAGAGAGCAGTACTTC.

V usage is TRBV11-1 and J usage is TRBJ2-5; TRBD1 aligns across 7 bases. Trimming cost V 5 bases and J 2 bases; bases outside gene matches: 5. The CDR3 loop spans 14 amino acids. Germline assignment: CDR1 SGHAT and CDR2 FQDESV (reference sequence). The CDR3 coding sequence is TGTGCCAGCAGCCCCGGGACAGAACAAGAGACCCAGTACTTC. It codes for CASSPGTEQETQYF.

The genes are TRBV30 and TRBJ1-2; the match to TRBD1 covers 8 bases. The CDR3 is 14 amino acids. CDR1 and CDR2 from the germline V gene are GTSNPN and SVGIG (reference sequence). V shed 3 bases and J 5 bases; nucleotides not matched to a gene: 8. The CDR3 coding sequence is TGTGCCTGGAGGTTCGCAGGGGGCATTTATGGCTACACCTTC. Translation: CAWRFAGGIYGYTF.